This T cell receptor beta chain was captured in a study of CD8 T cells in Susac syndrome. Controls were healthy donors chosen to match patients in age and sex. Purification of the CD8+ and CD4+ T cells relied on negative isolation, and TEMRA cells underwent FACS enrichment. The RNA input was about 0.45 to 1 ug, and it was reverse transcribed with random hexamers. TCRdb itself ran the immunoSEQ multiplex PCR reads through MiXCR, one entry per CDR3 protein. Here the sample spans about 190,000 distinct CDR3 sequences, about 93% being singletons. The sequencing sample was made of CD4+ T cells from PBMCs. This receptor was identified in a human donor in good health.

The DNA for the CDR3 is TGCAGTGCTAGTCTAGGGGGGCTTGGAAACACCATATATTTT. Residues: CSASLGGLGNTIYF. The chain recombines TRBV20-1 with TRBJ1-3, with D perhaps TRBD1 (6 bases). The CDR3 has 14 amino acids. CDR1 DFQATT and CDR2 SNEGSKA come from the germline V gene (reference sequence). Trimming cost V 3 bases and J 3 bases, with 12 bases left between them.